This note documents a single TCR beta chain sequence. As originally analysed: By means of reference gene primer amplification, nucleated cell counts were estimated. The method was immunoSEQ multiplex PCR; TCRdb's version includes in-frame clones alone and lacks a portion of them. V and J calls and clone size are copied from that table; D and trimming were computed from the DNA. The table shows tens of thousands of clones, with 80% to 95% occurring only once. This specimen belongs to a study of blood T cell repertoires in COVID-19. Study summary: The cDNA or gDNA used as material had been derived from T cells, B-cell-depleted T cells, or PBMCs.

V was pared by 3 bases and J by 1 base, with 2 bases of the junction left unmatched. The germline V gene has CDR1 MNHEY and CDR2 SMNVEV (reference sequence). The CDR3 contains 15 residues. The V call is TRBV27, the J call TRBJ2-2; 7 bases match TRBD2. This sequence was found in an elderly man with acute or convalescent COVID-19. Sequencing input: peripheral blood. This CDR3 is CASSLLAENTGELFF. The CDR3 bases are TGTGCCAGCAGTTTGCTAGCGGAGAACACCGGGGAGCTGTTTTTT.